This T cell receptor beta chain was captured in a study of CD8 T cells in Susac syndrome. Random hexamers were used to reverse transcribe roughly 0.45 to 1 ug of RNA. By means of immunoSEQ multiplex PCR, TCR beta CDR3 spanning 54 Vbeta and 13 Jbeta underwent amplification. TCRdb reanalysed the immunoSEQ multiplex PCR reads using MiXCR and keeps one entry per CDR3 protein. The table includes about 300,000 distinct CDR3 sequences, approximately 81% detected once. CDR1 is MDHEN and CDR2 is SYDVKM in the germline V gene. The CDR3 is 17 amino acids. Trimming took 8 bases from V and 6 from J; bases not matched to a gene: 19. Bulk CD8+ and CD4+ cells came from magnetic negative isolation; CD8+ TEMRA by FACS.

This TCR was sampled from a human donor with multiple sclerosis. The source material was CD8+ T cells from PBMCs. This chain joins TRBV28 and TRBJ2-1; the match to TRBD2 covers 7 bases. In nucleotides, the CDR3 is TGTGCCAGCGAGGGTCTAGCGGAGTTAGCTTGGGGCAATGAGCAGTTCTTC. Translating gives CASEGLAELAWGNEQFF.